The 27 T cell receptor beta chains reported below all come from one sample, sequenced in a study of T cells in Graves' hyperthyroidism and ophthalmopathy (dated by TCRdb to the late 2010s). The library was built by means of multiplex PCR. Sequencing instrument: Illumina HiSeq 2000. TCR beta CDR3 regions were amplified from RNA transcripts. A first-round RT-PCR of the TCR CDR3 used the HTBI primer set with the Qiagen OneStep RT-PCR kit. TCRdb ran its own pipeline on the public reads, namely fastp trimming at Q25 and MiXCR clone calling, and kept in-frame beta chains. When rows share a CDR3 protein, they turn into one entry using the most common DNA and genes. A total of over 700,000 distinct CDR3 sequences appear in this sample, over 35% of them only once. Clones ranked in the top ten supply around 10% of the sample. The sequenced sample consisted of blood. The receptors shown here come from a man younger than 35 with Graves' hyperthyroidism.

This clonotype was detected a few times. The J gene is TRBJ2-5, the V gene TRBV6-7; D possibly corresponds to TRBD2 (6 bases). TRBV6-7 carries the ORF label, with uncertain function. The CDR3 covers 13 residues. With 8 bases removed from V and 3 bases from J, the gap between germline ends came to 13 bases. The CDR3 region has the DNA TGTGCCAGCCCGCCGGGGGAGGAAGAGACCCAGTACTTC. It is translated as CASPPGEEETQYF.

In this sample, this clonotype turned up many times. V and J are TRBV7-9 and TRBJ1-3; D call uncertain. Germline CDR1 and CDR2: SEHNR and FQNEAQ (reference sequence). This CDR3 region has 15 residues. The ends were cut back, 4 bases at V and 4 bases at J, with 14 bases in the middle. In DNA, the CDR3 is TGTGCCAGCAGCTCAATTCTCTCGGCCGGAAACACCATATATTTT. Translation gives CASSSILSAGNTIYF. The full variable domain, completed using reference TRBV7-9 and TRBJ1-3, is DTGVSQNPRHKITKRGQNVTFRCDPISEHNRLYWYRQTLGQGPEFLTYFQNEAQLEKSRLLSDRFSAERPKGSFSTLEIQRTEQGDSAMYLCASSSILSAGNTIYFGEGSWLTVV.

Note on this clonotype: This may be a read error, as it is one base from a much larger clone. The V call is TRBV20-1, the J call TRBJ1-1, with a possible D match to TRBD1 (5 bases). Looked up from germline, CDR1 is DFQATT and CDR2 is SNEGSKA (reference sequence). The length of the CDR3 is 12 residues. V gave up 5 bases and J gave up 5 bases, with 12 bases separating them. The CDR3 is CSAPHRKTEAFF. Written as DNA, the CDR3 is TGCAGTGCTCCCCACAGGAAGACTGAAGCTTTCTTT.

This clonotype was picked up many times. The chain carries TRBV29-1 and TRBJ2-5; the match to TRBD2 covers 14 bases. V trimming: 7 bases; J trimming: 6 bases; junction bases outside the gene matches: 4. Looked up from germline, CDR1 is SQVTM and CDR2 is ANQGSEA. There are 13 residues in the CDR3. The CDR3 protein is CSETSGGAQTQYF. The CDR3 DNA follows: TGCAGCGAGACTAGCGGGGGGGCGCAGACCCAGTACTTC.

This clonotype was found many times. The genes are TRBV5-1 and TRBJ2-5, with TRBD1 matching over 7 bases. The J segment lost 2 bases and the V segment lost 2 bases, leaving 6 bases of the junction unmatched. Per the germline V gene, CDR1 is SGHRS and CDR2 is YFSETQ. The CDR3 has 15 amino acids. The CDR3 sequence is CASSLGRGLQETQYF. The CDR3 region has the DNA TGCGCCAGCAGCTTAGGCAGGGGGTTACAAGAGACCCAGTACTTC.

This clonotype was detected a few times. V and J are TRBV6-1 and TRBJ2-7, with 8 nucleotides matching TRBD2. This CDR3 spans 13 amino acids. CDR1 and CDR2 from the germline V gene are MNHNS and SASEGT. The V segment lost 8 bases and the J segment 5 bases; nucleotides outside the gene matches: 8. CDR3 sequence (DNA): TGTGCCAGCTTCTCGGGAGGGCCGAACGAGCAGTACTTC. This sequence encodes CASFSGGPNEQYF.

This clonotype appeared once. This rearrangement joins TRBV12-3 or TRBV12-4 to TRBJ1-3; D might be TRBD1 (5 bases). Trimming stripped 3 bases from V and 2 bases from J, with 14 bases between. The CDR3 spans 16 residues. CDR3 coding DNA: TGTGCCAGCAGTTTGGAGGGGTATGTCACTGGAAACACCATATATTTT. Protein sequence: CASSLEGYVTGNTIYF.

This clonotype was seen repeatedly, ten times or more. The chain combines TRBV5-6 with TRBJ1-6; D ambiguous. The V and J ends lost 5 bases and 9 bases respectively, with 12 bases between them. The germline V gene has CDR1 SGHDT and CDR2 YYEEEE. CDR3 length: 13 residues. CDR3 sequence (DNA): TGTGCCAGCAGTGTTATTCAAGGTTCACCCCTCCACTTT. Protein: CASSVIQGSPLHF. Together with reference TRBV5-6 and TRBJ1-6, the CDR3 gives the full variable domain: DAGVTQSPTHLIKTRGQQVTLRCSPKSGHDTVSWYQQALGQGPQFIFQYYEEEERQRGNFPDRFSGHQFPNYSSELNVNALLLGDSALYLCASSVIQGSPLHFGNGTRLTVT.

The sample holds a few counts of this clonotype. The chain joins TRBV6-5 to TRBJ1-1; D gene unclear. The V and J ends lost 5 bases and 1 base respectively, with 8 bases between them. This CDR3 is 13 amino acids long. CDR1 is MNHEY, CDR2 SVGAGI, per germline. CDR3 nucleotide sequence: TGTGCCAGCAGTGAAGAGGAGAACACTGAAGCTTTCTTT. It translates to CASSEEENTEAFF.

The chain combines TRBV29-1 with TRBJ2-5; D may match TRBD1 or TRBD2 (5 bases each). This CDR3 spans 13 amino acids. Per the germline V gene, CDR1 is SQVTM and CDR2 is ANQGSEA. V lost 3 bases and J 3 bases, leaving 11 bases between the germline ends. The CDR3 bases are TGCAGCGTTGAGGGACCATACGAAGAGACCCAGTACTTC. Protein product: CSVEGPYEETQYF. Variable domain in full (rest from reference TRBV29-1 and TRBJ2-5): SAVISQKPSRDICQRGTSLTIQCQVDSQVTMMFWYRQQPGQSLTLIATANQGSEATYESGFVIDKFPISRPNLTFSTLTVSNMSPEDSSIYLCSVEGPYEETQYFGPGTRLLVL.

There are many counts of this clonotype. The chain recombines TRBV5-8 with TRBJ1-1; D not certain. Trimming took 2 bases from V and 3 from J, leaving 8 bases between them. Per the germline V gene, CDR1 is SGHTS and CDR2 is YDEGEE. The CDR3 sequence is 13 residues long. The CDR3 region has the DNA TGTGCCAGCAGCTTAAAAGGACACACTGAAGCTTTCTTT. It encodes CASSLKGHTEAFF.

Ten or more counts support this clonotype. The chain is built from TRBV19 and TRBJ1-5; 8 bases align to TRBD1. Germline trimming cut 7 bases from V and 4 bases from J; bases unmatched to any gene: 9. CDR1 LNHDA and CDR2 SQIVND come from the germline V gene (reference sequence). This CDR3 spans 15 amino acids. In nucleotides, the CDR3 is TGTGCCAGTACCCTGGACAGGGTCAATAATCAGCCCCAGCATTTT. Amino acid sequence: CASTLDRVNNQPQHF.

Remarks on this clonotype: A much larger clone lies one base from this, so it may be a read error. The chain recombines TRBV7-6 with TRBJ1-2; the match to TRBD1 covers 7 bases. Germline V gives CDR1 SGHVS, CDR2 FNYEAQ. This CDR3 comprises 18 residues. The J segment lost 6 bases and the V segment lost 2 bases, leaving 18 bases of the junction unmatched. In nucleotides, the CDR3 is TGTGCCAGCAGCTTAAACCCACTGACAGGGACCTTAGCCCATGGCTACACCTTC. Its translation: CASSLNPLTGTLAHGYTF.

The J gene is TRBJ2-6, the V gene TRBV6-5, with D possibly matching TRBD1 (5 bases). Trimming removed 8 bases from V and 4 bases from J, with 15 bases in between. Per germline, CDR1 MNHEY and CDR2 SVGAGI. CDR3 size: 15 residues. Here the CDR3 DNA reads TGTGCCAGCGGAAGAGTCAGGGCCGGGGCCAACGTCCTGACTTTC. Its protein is CASGRVRAGANVLTF.

Here the CDR3 DNA reads TGTGCCAGCAGCGCTGTCCTAGCTGGCGAGCAGTACTTC. Protein product: CASSAVLAGEQYF. The V and J genes are TRBV5-4 and TRBJ2-7, with a possible D match to TRBD2 (5 bases). The V and J ends lost 4 bases and 6 bases respectively, with 14 bases between them. Germline V gene lookup returns CDR1 SGHNT and CDR2 YYREEE (reference sequence). CDR3 length: 13 amino acids.

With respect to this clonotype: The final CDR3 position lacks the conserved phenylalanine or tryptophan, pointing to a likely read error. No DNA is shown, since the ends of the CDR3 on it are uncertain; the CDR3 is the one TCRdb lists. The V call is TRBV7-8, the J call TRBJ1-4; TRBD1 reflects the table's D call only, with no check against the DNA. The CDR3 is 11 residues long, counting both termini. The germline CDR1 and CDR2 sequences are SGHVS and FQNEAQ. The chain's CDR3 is CASSLVGTGVN.

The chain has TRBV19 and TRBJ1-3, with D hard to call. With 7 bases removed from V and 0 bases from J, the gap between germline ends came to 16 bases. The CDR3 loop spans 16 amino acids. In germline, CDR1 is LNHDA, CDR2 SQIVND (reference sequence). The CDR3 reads CASTVRQSTSGNTIYF. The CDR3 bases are TGTGCCAGTACGGTGAGGCAGTCAACCTCTGGAAACACCATATATTTT.

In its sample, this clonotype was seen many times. This CDR3 reads CAISEPGVTEAFF. The CDR3 DNA is TGTGCCATCAGTGAGCCAGGGGTTACTGAAGCTTTCTTT. This chain connects TRBV10-3 to TRBJ1-1, with a tentative D call TRBD1 (6 bases). CDR1 ENHRY and CDR2 SYGVKD come from the germline V gene. V lost 2 bases and J 5 bases, leaving 9 bases between the germline ends. The CDR3 sequence is 13 residues long.

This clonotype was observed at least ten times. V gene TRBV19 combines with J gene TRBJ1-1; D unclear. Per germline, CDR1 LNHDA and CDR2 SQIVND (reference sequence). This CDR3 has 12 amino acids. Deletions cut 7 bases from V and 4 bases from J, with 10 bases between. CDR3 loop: CASNVGGTEAFF. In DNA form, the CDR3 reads TGTGCCAGTAACGTCGGAGGCACTGAAGCTTTCTTT.

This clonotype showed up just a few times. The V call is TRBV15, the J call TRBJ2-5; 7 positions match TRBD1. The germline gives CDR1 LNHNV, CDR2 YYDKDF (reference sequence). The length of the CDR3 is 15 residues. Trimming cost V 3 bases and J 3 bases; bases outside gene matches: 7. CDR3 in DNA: TGTGCCACCAGCAGCTCCCCGGGACAGAAAGAGACCCAGTACTTC. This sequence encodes CATSSSPGQKETQYF.

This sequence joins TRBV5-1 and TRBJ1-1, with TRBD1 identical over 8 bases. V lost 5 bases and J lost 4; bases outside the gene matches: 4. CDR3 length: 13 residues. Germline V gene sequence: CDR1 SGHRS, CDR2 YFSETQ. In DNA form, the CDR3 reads TGCGCCAGCAGATTTGACAGGGGCACTGAAGCTTTCTTT. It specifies CASRFDRGTEAFF. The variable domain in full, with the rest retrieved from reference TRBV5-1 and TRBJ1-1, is KAGVTQTPRYLIKTRGQQVTLSCSPISGHRSVSWYQQTPGQGLQFLFEYFSETQRNKGNFPGRFSGRQFSNSRSEMNVSTLELGDSALYLCASRFDRGTEAFFGQGTRLTVV.

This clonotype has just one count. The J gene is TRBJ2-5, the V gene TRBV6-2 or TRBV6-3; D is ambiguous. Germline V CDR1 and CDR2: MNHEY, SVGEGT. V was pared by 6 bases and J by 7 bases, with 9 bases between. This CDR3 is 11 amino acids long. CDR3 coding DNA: TGTGCCAGCAGCCATGTCGGGACCCAGTACTTC. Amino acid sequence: CASSHVGTQYF.

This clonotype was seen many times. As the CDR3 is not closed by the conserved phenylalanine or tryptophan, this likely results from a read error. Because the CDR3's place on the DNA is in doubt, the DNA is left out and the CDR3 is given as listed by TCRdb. The CDR3 region is CSAAPGPTM. The genes are TRBV20-1 and TRBJ1-4. Germline CDR1 DFQATT, CDR2 SNEGSKA (reference sequence). From its first to its last residue, the CDR3 has 9 amino acids.

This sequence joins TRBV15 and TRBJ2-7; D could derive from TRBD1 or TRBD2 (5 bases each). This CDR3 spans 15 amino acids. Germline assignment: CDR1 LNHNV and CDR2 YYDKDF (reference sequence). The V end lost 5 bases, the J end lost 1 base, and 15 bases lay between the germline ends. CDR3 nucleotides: TGTGCCACCAGCTCCCGGGACGGAAATTCCTACGAGCAGTACTTC. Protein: CATSSRDGNSYEQYF.

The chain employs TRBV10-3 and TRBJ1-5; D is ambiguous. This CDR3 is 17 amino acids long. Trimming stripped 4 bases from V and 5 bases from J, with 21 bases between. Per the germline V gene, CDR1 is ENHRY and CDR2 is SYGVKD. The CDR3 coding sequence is TGTGCCATCAGTGCTAGAGATCTGGAGGGTTGGGATCAGCCCCAGCATTTT. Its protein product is CAISARDLEGWDQPQHF.

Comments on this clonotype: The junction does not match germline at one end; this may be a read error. This chain's CDR3 is CASSFGAGLETQYF. Written as DNA, the CDR3 is TGTGCTAGCAGCTTCGGGGCAGGGTTGGAGACCCAGTACTTC. The V gene is TRBV7-7, the J gene TRBJ2-5; D may be TRBD1 or TRBD2 (5 bases each). CDR3 length equals 14 residues. The germline CDR1 and CDR2 sequences are SSHAT and FNYEAQ (reference sequence).

CDR3 residues: CASSHRGGDQPQHF. The CDR3 coding sequence is TGTGCCAGCAGCCACCGCGGAGGGGATCAGCCCCAGCATTTT. The chain has TRBV10-3 and TRBJ1-5, with a possible D match to TRBD1 (5 bases). V was pared by 10 bases and J by 5 bases, with 18 bases between. The CDR3 totals 14 residues. Per germline, CDR1 ENHRY and CDR2 SYGVKD.